This T cell receptor (beta chain) was observed in a study of human T cells and chemical hapten exposure. Study background: Across samples, TCR yields varied, mostly owing to small differences in pooled library volumes.

TCRdb analysed the RACE reads with MiXCR anew, one entry per CDR3 protein. The data contain some 180,000 distinct CDR3 sequences, roughly a quarter of them singletons. Time point described: patch test 3, about 24 weeks after DPC sensitization. Sample treatment: therapeutic diphenylcyclopropenone sensitization with weekly scalp DPC. Every patch test was put on after a blood sample was taken. Donors were 18 to 70-year-old alopecia patients suitable for DPC. Total RNA extraction was carried out from unfractionated whole blood. Germline V gives CDR1 SEHNR, CDR2 FQNEAQ (reference sequence). V trimming: 5 bases; J trimming: 9 bases; junction bases outside the gene matches: 13. CDR3 length: 16 amino acids.

This sample comprised whole blood, obtained in connection with sensitization to the hapten diphenylcyclopropenone (DPC). The sequence came from a woman aged 35 to 49 with alopecia areata. Some clones in this sample may be carry-over from other donors' samples. The chain uses TRBV7-9 and TRBJ1-6; 7 bases align to TRBD1. The CDR3 DNA reads as TGTGCCAGCAGCCCCACCGGAGGGGGCTTAGGTTCACCCCTCCACTTT. The encoded protein is CASSPTGGGLGSPLHF.